This is a list of T cell receptor beta chains from one sample in a study of T cell responses to AZD1222 COVID-19 vaccine. The method was immunoSEQ multiplex PCR; TCRdb's version includes in-frame clones alone and lacks a portion of them. This table holds tens of thousands of clones, 75% to 90% found once. The material sequenced was peripheral blood, taken on day 0 of AZD1222 vaccination. Receptors were obtained from an adult in good health. Both conserved end residues are part of each CDR3. D genes are given only for firm matches. A clone size is listed for some rows: how often the clone was seen (once, few, many), or a class if it is expanded.

V	size	J	D	CDR3	DNA
TRBV4-2	.	TRBJ2-7	.	CASSQVSGRLSYEQYF	TGTGCCAGCAGCCAAGTATCCGGGAGACTCTCCTACGAGCAGTACTTC
TRBV7-3	few	TRBJ2-1	TRBD1	CASSLDRVGNEQFF	TGTGCCAGCAGCCTGGACAGGGTGGGCAATGAGCAGTTCTTC
TRBV19	.	TRBJ1-2	.	CASSIQGNYGYTF	TGTGCCAGTAGTATACAGGGAAACTATGGCTACACCTTC
TRBV28	.	TRBJ2-7	.	CAILAANKGDEQYF	TGTGCCATATTAGCGGCCAATAAAGGGGACGAGCAGTACTTC
TRBV4-1	.	TRBJ1-3	.	CASSQDRASGNTIYF	TGCGCCAGCAGCCAAGACAGGGCCTCTGGAAACACCATATATTTT
TRBV29-1	.	TRBJ1-2	.	CSVEKTRRASTNYGYTF	TGCAGCGTTGAAAAAACCCGAAGGGCCTCCACTAACTATGGCTACACCTTC
TRBV7-9	.	TRBJ1-3	.	CASSRRDGLITIYF	TGTGCCAGCAGCCGCCGGGACGGCCTGATCACCATATATTTT
TRBV5-1	.	TRBJ1-2	TRBD1	CASSRTGRDGYTF	TGCGCCAGCAGCCGGACAGGGAGGGACGGCTACACCTTC
TRBV28	once	TRBJ1-4	TRBD1	CASSDRTGGTEKLFF	TGTGCCAGCAGTGACCGGACAGGGGGGACTGAAAAACTGTTTTTT
TRBV3-1/TRBV3-2	.	TRBJ2-1	TRBD2	CASSLTGLAGRDEQFF	TGTGCCAGCAGCCTAACGGGACTAGCGGGAAGGGACGAGCAGTTCTTC
TRBV6-5	.	TRBJ2-7	.	CASIGSPSYEQYF	TGTGCCAGCATCGGGAGCCCAAGCTACGAGCAGTACTTC
TRBV4-1	.	TRBJ2-7	TRBD2	CASSQELAGVMTYEQYF	TGCGCCAGCAGCCAAGAGTTAGCGGGAGTAATGACCTACGAGCAGTACTTC
TRBV19	.	TRBJ1-1	.	CASSMSSSTEAFF	TGTGCCAGTAGTATGTCGTCTAGCACTGAAGCTTTCTTT
TRBV5-1	.	TRBJ2-7	.	CASSLGGANSYEQYF	TGCGCCAGCAGCTTGGGGGGGGCGAACTCCTACGAGCAGTACTTC
TRBV5-1	.	TRBJ1-2	.	CASSLGGDSAYGYTF	TGCGCCAGCAGCTTGGGGGGAGACAGCGCATATGGCTACACCTTC
TRBV7-9	.	TRBJ2-2	.	CASSRINRGGELFF	TGTGCCAGCAGCAGAATAAATCGTGGGGGGGAGCTGTTTTTT
TRBV2	.	TRBJ2-1	.	CASSEAEKQFF	TGTGCCAGCAGTGAAGCGGAAAAGCAGTTCTTC
TRBV18	.	TRBJ2-7	TRBD2	CASSSGGNHEQYF	TGTGCCAGCTCAAGCGGGGGAAACCACGAGCAGTACTTC
TRBV18	.	TRBJ2-1	TRBD2	CASSPLVGAGGISYNEQFF	TGTGCCAGCTCACCCCTCGTCGGAGCGGGAGGGATCTCCTACAATGAGCAGTTCTTC
TRBV6-2/TRBV6-3	.	TRBJ2-7	TRBD1	CASSPGQGAPYEQYF	TGTGCCAGCAGCCCCGGACAGGGGGCTCCCTACGAGCAGTACTTC
TRBV6-6	.	TRBJ1-6	.	CASSYGGAGVSLHF	TGTGCCAGCAGTTACGGAGGGGCCGGGGTGTCCCTCCACTTT
TRBV5-4	.	TRBJ2-2	TRBD1	CASSFGQGVTGELFF	TGTGCCAGCAGCTTCGGACAGGGGGTAACCGGGGAGCTGTTTTTT
TRBV6-5	.	TRBJ1-3	.	CASTKEGGSGNTIYF	TGTGCCAGCACCAAGGAGGGCGGCTCTGGAAACACCATATATTTT
TRBV7-9	.	TRBJ2-1	TRBD2	CASSLLGLNDNEQFF	TGTGCCAGCAGCCTATTGGGACTAAACGACAATGAGCAGTTCTTC
TRBV19	.	TRBJ2-1	TRBD1	CATGFRDRVSNEQFF	TGTGCCACTGGATTCCGGGACAGGGTTAGCAATGAGCAGTTCTTC
TRBV5-1	.	TRBJ2-1	TRBD2	CASSRTAGVRDEQFF	TGCGCCAGCAGTCGGACAGCGGGAGTTAGGGATGAGCAGTTCTTC
TRBV4-1	.	TRBJ2-6	.	CASSQAGPGANVLTF	TGCGCCAGCAGCCAAGCAGGTCCCGGGGCCAACGTCCTGACTTTC
TRBV5-6	.	TRBJ2-2	.	CASSLSGELFF	TGTGCCAGCAGCTTGTCCGGGGAGCTGTTTTTT
TRBV5-1	.	TRBJ1-2	.	CASSLDVRQTGSYGYTF	TGCGCCAGCAGCTTGGATGTTAGGCAAACAGGGTCGTATGGCTACACCTTC
TRBV27	.	TRBJ1-5	.	CASSTFSGKGQPQHF	TGTGCCAGCAGTACCTTCTCTGGGAAGGGGCAGCCCCAGCATTTT
TRBV3-1/TRBV3-2	.	TRBJ2-5	.	CASSQESWRTQYF	TGTGCCAGCAGCCAAGAATCTTGGCGGACCCAGTACTTC
TRBV18	few	TRBJ1-1	TRBD1	CASSLDRDTEAFF	TGTGCCAGCTCGCTGGACAGGGACACTGAAGCTTTCTTT
TRBV11-2	.	TRBJ2-7	.	CASSLSSWGEQYF	TGTGCCAGCAGCTTATCCAGTTGGGGCGAGCAGTACTTC
TRBV6-5	.	TRBJ2-5	.	CASSWTPVETQYF	TGTGCCAGCAGTTGGACCCCCGTCGAGACCCAGTACTTC
TRBV7-9	.	TRBJ2-3	.	CASSLKLPRGDTQYF	TGTGCCAGCAGCTTAAAGCTCCCCCGGGGGGATACGCAGTATTTT
TRBV5-1	once	TRBJ2-4	TRBD1	CASSGDRGNIQYF	TGCGCCAGCAGCGGGGACAGGGGAAACATTCAGTACTTC
TRBV28	.	TRBJ2-5	TRBD2	CASSSPRLAGVETQYF	TGTGCCAGCAGTTCTCCCCGACTAGCGGGAGTAGAGACCCAGTACTTC
TRBV21-1	.	TRBJ2-4	.	CASQFSGAGTGGDIQYF	TGTGCCAGCCAATTTTCAGGAGCCGGGACAGGGGGCGACATTCAGTACTTC
TRBV3-1/TRBV3-2	.	TRBJ1-5	.	CASSQDWSGNQPQHF	TGTGCCAGCAGCCAAGATTGGTCAGGGAATCAGCCCCAGCATTTT
TRBV7-2	.	TRBJ2-2	.	CASSFGGRVDGGELFF	TGTGCCAGCAGCTTTGGGGGCAGGGTGGACGGCGGGGAGCTGTTTTTT
TRBV15	.	TRBJ2-5	.	CATSGEVGEGETQYF	TGTGCCACCAGCGGTGAAGTGGGGGAAGGTGAGACCCAGTACTTC
TRBV15	.	TRBJ2-4	.	CATSPFGVRGLVAKNIQYF	TGTGCCACCAGCCCCTTTGGTGTTAGGGGCCTCGTGGCCAAAAACATTCAGTACTTC
TRBV6-5	.	TRBJ2-7	.	CASSYSGDSYEQYF	TGTGCCAGCAGTTACAGTGGAGACTCCTACGAGCAGTACTTC
TRBV28	.	TRBJ2-7	.	CASSLGYEQYF	TGTGCCAGCAGTTTAGGCTACGAGCAGTACTTC
TRBV28	.	TRBJ1-4	TRBD1	CASSLGGQGNEKLFF	TGTGCCAGCAGTTTAGGGGGACAGGGGAATGAAAAACTGTTTTTT
TRBV6-1	.	TRBJ2-1	.	CASSVLELSSYNEQFF	TGTGCCAGCAGTGTACTCGAGCTCAGCTCCTACAATGAGCAGTTCTTC
TRBV19	.	TRBJ1-6	.	CASSASRGGNSPLHF	TGTGCCAGTAGTGCCTCGAGGGGAGGGAATTCACCCCTCCACTTT
TRBV5-4	.	TRBJ2-3	.	CASSPLSGKDTQYF	TGTGCCAGCAGCCCCCTGTCGGGGAAAGATACGCAGTATTTT